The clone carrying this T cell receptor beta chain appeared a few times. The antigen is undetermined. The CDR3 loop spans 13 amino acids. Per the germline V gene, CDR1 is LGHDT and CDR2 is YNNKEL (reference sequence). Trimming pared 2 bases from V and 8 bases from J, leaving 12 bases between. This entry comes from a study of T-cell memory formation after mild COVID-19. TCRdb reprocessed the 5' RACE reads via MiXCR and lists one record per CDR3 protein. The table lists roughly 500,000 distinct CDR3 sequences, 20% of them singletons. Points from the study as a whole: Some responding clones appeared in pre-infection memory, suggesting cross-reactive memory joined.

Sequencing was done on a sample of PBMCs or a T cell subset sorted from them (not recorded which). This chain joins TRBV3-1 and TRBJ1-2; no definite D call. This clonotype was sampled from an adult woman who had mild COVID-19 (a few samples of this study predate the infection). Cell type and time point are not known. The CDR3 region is CASSQRPSGGYTF. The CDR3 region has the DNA TGTGCCAGCAGCCAAAGGCCTTCGGGGGGCTACACCTTC.